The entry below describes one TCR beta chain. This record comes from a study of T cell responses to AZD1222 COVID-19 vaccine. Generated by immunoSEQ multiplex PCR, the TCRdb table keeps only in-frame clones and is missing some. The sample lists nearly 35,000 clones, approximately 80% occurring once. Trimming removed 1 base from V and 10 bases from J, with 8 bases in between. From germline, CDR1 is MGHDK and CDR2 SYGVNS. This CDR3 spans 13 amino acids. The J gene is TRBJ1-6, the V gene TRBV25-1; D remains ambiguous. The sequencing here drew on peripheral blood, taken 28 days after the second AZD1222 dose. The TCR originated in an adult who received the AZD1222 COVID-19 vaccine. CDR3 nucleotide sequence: TGTGCCAGCAGTGAATCGCCTACCTCACCCCTCCACTTT. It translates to CASSESPTSPLHF. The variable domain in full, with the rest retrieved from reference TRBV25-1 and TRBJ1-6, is EADIYQTPRYLVIGTGKKITLECSQTMGHDKMYWYQQDPGMELHLIHYSYGVNSTEKGDLSSESTVSRIRTEHFPLTLESARPSHTSQYLCASSESPTSPLHFGNGTRLTVT.